The rows below give T cell receptor beta chains drawn from one sample of a study of blood T cell repertoires in COVID-19. Produced via immunoSEQ multiplex PCR; TCRdb's table is partial and in-frame only. The repertoire holds 310,000 or so clones, with approximately 86% as singletons. Specimen: PBMCs or T cells enriched from blood (not recorded which). Receptors originate from a woman aged 18-29 years who had recovered from COVID-19. The CDR3 runs from the conserved cysteine through the conserved F or W. The D gene is left open where the match is weak. Clone size, where shown, is once, few, many, or a class for clones that have expanded.

V gene	D gene	J gene	clone size	CDR3 protein	CDR3 DNA
TRBV10-3	TRBD2	TRBJ2-1	-	CAISDPGLASNEQFF	TGTGCCATCAGTGACCCGGGACTAGCGAGCAATGAGCAGTTCTTC
TRBV7-9	TRBD1	TRBJ1-2	-	CASSLALRQGDYGYTF	TGTGCCAGCAGCTTAGCGCTCAGACAGGGTGACTATGGCTACACCTTC
TRBV12-1	-	TRBJ1-5	-	CASSPRQDSNQPQHF	TGTGCCAGCAGCCCCAGACAGGATAGCAATCAGCCCCAGCATTTT
TRBV5-1	TRBD1	TRBJ1-2	-	CASSWGTGGALGYTF	TGCGCCAGCAGCTGGGGGACAGGGGGCGCGCTTGGCTACACCTTC
TRBV5-4	-	TRBJ2-3	-	CASSLSGLRSDTQYF	TGTGCCAGCAGCTTATCAGGGTTACGATCGGATACGCAGTATTTT
TRBV7-9	TRBD2	TRBJ2-1	-	CASSLGRLAGRRNEQFF	TGTGCCAGCAGCTTAGGGAGACTAGCGGGAAGAAGGAATGAGCAGTTCTTC
TRBV29-1	TRBD2	TRBJ2-2	-	CSTLGTSAGELFF	TGCAGCACCCTCGGGACTAGCGCCGGGGAGCTGTTTTTT
TRBV6-5	TRBD1	TRBJ2-7	-	CASRLGQGLSHEQYF	TGTGCCAGCAGGCTTGGACAGGGTTTGAGCCACGAGCAGTACTTC
TRBV7-2	TRBD1	TRBJ1-2	-	CASNPWTGTYGYTF	TGTGCCAGCAACCCCTGGACAGGAACCTATGGCTACACCTTC
TRBV6-4	TRBD2	TRBJ2-1	-	CASSELAGGNEQFF	TGTGCCAGCAGTGAACTAGCGGGGGGGAATGAGCAGTTCTTC
TRBV7-9	-	TRBJ1-2	-	CASSSDSSYGYTF	TGTGCCAGCAGCTCGGACAGTTCCTATGGCTACACCTTC
TRBV5-4	-	TRBJ2-7	-	CASSLSGLQNHEQYF	TGTGCCAGCAGCTTGTCAGGACTACAGAACCACGAGCAGTACTTC
TRBV7-2	-	TRBJ1-1	-	CASSYPGTRDRAEAFF	TGTGCCAGCAGCTACCCCGGGACAAGGGATCGTGCTGAAGCTTTCTTT
TRBV4-3	TRBD1	TRBJ2-3	-	CASSQGPTGGVTDTQYF	TGCGCCAGCAGCCAGGGACCAACAGGGGGCGTCACAGATACGCAGTATTTT
TRBV19	-	TRBJ1-2	-	CASTPGGTDYGYTF	TGTGCCTCCACCCCGGGGGGGACGGACTATGGCTACACCTTC
TRBV2	-	TRBJ2-7	few	CASSPHVGRLSSYEQYF	TGTGCCAGCAGCCCCCACGTGGGGCGGTTGAGCTCCTACGAGCAGTACTTC
TRBV7-7	-	TRBJ2-5	-	CASSLSPGEGETQYF	TGTGCCAGCAGCTTATCTCCGGGAGAGGGAGAGACCCAGTACTTC
TRBV5-4	TRBD2	TRBJ2-2	-	CASSLAGGRTGELFF	TGTGCCAGCAGCTTAGCGGGGGGGCGGACCGGGGAGCTGTTTTTT